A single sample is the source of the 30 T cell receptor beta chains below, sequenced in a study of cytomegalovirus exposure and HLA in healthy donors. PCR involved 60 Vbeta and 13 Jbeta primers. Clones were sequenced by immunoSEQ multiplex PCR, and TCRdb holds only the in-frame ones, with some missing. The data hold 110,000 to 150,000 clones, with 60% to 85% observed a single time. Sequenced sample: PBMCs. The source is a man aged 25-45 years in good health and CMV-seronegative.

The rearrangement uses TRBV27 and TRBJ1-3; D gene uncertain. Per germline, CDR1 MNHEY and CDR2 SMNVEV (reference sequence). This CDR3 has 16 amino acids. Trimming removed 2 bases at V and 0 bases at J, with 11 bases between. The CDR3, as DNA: TGTGCCAGCAGTTTAAGAGAACCGCTCTCTGGAAACACCATATATTTT. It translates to CASSLREPLSGNTIYF.

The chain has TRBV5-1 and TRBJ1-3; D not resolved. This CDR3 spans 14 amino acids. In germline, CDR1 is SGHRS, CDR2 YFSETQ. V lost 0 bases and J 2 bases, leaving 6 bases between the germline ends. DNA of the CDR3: TGCGCCAGCAGCTTGGACTATACTGGAAACACCATATATTTT. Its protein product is CASSLDYTGNTIYF.

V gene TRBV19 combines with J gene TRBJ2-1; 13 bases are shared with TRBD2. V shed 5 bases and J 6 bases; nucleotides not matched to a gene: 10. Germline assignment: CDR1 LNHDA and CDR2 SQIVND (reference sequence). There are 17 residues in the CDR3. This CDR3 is CASSSRTSGRIGNEQFF. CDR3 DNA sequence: TGTGCCAGTAGTTCACGGACTAGCGGGAGAATAGGCAATGAGCAGTTCTTC.

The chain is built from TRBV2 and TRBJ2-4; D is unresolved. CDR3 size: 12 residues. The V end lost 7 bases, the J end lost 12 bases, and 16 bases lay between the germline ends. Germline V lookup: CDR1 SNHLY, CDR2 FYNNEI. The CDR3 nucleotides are TGTGCCAGCACAGTCGGAGAAGCCAGTCAGTACTTC. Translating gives CASTVGEASQYF.

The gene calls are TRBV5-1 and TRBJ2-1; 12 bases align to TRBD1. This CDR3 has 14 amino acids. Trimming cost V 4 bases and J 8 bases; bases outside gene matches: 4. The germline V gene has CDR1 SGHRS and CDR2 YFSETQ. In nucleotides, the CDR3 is TGCGCCAGCAGCACCGGGACAGGGGGCTATGAGCAGTTCTTC. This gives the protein CASSTGTGGYEQFF.

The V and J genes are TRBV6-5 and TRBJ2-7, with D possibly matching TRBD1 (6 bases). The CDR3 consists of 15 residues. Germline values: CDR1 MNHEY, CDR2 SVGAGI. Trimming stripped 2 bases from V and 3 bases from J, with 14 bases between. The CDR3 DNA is TGTGCCAGCAGTTACGTAACAGGGAGAAACTACGAGCAGTACTTC. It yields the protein CASSYVTGRNYEQYF.

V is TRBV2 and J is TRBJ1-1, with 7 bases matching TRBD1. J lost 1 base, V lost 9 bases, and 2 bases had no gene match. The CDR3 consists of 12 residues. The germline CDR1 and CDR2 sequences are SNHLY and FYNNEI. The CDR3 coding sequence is TGTGCCAGAAGACAGGGGAACACTGAAGCTTTCTTT. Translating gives CARRQGNTEAFF.

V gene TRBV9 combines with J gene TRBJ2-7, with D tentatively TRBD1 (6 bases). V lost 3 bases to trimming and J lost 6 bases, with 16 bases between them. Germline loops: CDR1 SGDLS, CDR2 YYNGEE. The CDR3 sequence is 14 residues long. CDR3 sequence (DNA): TGTGCCAGCAGCGCCTCGGGACATCGGGGCGAGCAGTACTTC. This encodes CASSASGHRGEQYF.

The CDR3 nucleotides are TGTGCCTGGAGTGTAGGGACAGCTTATGGCTACACCTTC. Residues: CAWSVGTAYGYTF. The V and J genes are TRBV30 and TRBJ1-2, with 7 bases fitting TRBD1. The CDR3 sequence is 13 residues long. V shed 0 bases, J shed 5 bases, and the junction held 3 bases outside the gene matches. CDR1 GTSNPN and CDR2 SVGIG come from the germline V gene (reference sequence).

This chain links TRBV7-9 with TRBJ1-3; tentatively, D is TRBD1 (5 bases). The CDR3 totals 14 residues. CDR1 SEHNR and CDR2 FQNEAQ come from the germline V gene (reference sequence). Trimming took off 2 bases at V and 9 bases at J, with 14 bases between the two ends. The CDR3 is CASSLTGQGGTIYF. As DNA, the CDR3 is TGTGCCAGCAGCTTAACTGGGCAGGGAGGCACCATATATTTT.

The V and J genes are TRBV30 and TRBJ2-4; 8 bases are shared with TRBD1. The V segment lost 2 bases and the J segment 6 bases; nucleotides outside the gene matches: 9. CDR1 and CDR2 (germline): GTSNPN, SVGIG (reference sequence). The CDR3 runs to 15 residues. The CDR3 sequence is CAWSTAGGRGNIQYF. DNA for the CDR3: TGTGCCTGGAGTACCGCAGGGGGCCGCGGAAACATTCAGTACTTC.

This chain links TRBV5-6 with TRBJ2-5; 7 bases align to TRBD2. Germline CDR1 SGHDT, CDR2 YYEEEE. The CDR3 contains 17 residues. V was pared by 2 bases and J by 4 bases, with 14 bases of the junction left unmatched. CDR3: CASSFPQPFQRGETQYF. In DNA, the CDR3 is TGTGCCAGCAGCTTCCCACAACCGTTCCAGCGGGGAGAGACCCAGTACTTC.

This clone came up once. CDR3 amino acids: CASSRARGPDYGYTF. CDR3 coding DNA: TGTGCCAGTAGCAGAGCCAGGGGGCCGGACTATGGCTACACCTTC. This chain uses TRBV19 with TRBJ1-2; 8 bases are shared with TRBD1. V lost 6 bases, J lost 3 bases, and 9 bases stayed unmatched. The CDR3 length is 15 residues. Germline loops: CDR1 LNHDA, CDR2 SQIVND (reference sequence).

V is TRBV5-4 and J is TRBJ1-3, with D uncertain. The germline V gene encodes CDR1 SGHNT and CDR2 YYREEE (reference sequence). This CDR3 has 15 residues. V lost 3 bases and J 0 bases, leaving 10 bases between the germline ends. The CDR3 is CASSSQSGSGNTIYF. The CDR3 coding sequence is TGTGCCAGCAGCTCGCAGTCGGGCTCTGGAAACACCATATATTTT.

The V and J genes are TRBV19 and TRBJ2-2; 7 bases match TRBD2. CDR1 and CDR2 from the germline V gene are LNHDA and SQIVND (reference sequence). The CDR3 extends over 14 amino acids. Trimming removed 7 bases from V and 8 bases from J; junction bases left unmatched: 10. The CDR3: CASIPKRGGGELFF. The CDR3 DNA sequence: TGTGCCAGTATTCCGAAGCGGGGAGGGGGGGAGCTGTTTTTT.

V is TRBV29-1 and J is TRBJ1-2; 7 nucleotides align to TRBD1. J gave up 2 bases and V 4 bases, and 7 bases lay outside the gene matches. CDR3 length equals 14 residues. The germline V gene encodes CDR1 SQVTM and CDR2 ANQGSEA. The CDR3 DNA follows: TGCAGCGTTGCACCCGGGGACAGCAACTATGGCTACACCTTC. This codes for CSVAPGDSNYGYTF.

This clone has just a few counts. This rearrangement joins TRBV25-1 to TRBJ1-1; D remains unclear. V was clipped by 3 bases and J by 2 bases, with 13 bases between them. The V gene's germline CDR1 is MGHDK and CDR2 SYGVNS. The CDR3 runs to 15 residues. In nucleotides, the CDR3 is TGTGCCAGCAGTGATACCACCGCGATTAACACTGAAGCTTTCTTT. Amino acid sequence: CASSDTTAINTEAFF.

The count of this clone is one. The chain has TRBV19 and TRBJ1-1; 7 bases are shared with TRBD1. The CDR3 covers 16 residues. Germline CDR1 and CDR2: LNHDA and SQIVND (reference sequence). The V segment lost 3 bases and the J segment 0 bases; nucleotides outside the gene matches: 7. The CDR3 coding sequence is TGTGCCAGTAGTATCGGGACAGCCACCCTGAACACTGAAGCTTTCTTT. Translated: CASSIGTATLNTEAFF.

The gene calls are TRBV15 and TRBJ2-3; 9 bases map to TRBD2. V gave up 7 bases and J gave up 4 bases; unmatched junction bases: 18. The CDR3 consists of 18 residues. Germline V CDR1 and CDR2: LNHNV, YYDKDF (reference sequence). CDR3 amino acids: CATISTDSGSPGADTQYF. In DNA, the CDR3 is TGTGCCACCATTTCGACCGATAGCGGGAGCCCCGGGGCAGATACGCAGTATTTT.

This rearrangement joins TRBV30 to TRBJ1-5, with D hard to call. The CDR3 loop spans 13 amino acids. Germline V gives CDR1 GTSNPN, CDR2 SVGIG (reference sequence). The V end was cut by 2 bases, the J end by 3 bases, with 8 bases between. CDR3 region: CAWSLDDNQPQHF. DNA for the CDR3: TGTGCCTGGAGTCTAGACGACAATCAGCCCCAGCATTTT.

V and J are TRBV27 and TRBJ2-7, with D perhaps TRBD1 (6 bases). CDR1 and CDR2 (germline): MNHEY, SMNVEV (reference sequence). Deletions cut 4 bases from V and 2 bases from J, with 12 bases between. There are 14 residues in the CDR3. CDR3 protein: CASSSRGLAYEQYF. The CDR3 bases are TGTGCCAGCAGTTCCAGGGGCCTCGCCTACGAGCAGTACTTC.

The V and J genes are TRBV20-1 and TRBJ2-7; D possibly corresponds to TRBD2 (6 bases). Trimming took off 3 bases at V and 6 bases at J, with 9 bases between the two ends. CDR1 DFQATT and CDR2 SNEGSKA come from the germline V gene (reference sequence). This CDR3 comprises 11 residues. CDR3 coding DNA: TGCAGTGCTAGGGGAGGAGTCGAGCAGTACTTC. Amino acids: CSARGGVEQYF.

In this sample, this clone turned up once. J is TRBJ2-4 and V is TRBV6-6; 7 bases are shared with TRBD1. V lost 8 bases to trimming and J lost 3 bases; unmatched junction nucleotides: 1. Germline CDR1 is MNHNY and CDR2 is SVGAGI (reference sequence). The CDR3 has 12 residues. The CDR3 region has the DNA TGTGCCAGCGGACAGGACAAAAACATTCAGTACTTC. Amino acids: CASGQDKNIQYF.

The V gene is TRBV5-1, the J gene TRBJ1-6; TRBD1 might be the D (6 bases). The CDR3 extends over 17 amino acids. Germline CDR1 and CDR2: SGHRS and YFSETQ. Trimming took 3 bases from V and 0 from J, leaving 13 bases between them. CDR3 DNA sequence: TGCGCCAGCAGCTCCAGGGGTTCTCTCTCCTATAATTCACCCCTCCACTTT. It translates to CASSSRGSLSYNSPLHF.

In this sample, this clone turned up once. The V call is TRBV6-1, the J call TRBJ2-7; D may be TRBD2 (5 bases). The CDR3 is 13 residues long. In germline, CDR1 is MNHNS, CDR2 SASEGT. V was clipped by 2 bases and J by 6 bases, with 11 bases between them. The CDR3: CASSEMSRGEQYF. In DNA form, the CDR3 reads TGTGCCAGCAGTGAAATGTCACGGGGCGAGCAGTACTTC.

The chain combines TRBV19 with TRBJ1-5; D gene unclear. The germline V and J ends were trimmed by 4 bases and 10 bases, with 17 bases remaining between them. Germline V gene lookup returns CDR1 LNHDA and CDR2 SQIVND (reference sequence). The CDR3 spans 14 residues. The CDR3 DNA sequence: TGTGCCAGTAGTAATCCATGGGCAGTTGGCCCCCAGCATTTT. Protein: CASSNPWAVGPQHF.

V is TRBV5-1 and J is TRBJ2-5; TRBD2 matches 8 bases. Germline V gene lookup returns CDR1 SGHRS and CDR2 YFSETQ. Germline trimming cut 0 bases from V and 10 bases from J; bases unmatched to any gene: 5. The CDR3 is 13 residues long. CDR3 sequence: CASSLEQAGDQYF. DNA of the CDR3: TGCGCCAGCAGCTTGGAGCAAGCGGGAGACCAGTACTTC.

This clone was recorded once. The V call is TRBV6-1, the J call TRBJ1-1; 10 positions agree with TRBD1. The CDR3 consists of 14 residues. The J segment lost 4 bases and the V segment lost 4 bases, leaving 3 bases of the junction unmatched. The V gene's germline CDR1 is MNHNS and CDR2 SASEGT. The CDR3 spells CASSGGQGSTEAFF. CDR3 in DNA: TGTGCCAGCAGTGGGGGACAGGGGAGCACTGAAGCTTTCTTT.

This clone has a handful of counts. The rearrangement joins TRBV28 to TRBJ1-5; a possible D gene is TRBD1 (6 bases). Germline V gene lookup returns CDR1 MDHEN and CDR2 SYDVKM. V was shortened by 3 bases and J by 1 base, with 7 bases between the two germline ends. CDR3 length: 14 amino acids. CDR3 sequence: CASSFGTSNQPQHF. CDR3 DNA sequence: TGTGCCAGCAGTTTCGGGACAAGCAATCAGCCCCAGCATTTT. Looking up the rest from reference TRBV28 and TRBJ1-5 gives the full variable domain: DVKVTQSSRYLVKRTGEKVFLECVQDMDHENMFWYRQDPGLGLRLIYFSYDVKMKEKGDIPEGYSVSREKKERFSLILESASTNQTSMYLCASSFGTSNQPQHFGDGTRLSIL.

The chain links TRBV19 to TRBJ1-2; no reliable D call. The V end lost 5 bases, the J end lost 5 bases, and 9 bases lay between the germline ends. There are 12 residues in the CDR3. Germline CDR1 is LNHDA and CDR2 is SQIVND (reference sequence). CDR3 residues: CASSAQKYGYTF. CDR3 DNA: TGTGCCAGTAGTGCACAGAAGTATGGCTACACCTTC.